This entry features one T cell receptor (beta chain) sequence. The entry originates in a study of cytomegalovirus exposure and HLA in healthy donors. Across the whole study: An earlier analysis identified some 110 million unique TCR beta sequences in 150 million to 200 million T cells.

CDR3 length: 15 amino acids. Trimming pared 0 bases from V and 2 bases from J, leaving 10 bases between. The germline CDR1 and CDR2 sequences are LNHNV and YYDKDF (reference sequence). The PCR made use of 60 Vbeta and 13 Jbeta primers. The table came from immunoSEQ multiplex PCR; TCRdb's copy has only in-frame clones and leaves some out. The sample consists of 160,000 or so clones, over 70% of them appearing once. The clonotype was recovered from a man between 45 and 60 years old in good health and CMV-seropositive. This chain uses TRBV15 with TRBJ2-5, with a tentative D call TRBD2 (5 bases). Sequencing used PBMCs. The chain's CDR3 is CATSRDLGVQETQYF. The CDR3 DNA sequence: TGTGCCACCAGCAGAGATTTGGGAGTTCAAGAGACCCAGTACTTC. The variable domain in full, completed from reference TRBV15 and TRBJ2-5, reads DAMVIQNPRYQVTQFGKPVTLSCSQTLNHNVMYWYQQKSSQAPKLLFHYYDKDFNNEADTPDNFQSRRPNTSFCFLDIRSPGLGDTAMYLCATSRDLGVQETQYFGPGTRLLVL.